This T cell receptor beta chain stems from a study of Ad26.COV2.S vaccination and SARS-CoV-2 variants. V dropped 1 base and J dropped 7; count of bases not matched to a gene: 3. Germline assignment: CDR1 SGHDN and CDR2 FVKESK. This CDR3 has 13 amino acids. This clone was observed once. The sample's treatment: 15 to 20 received Ad26.COV2.S at low or high dose, single or two shots; about 5 received placebo; per-sample allocation not given. It was on day 63 after the first vaccine or placebo injection that samples were taken. The data were produced by immunoSEQ multiplex PCR, yet TCRdb's version contains in-frame clones alone and is incomplete. The table shows around 300,000 clones, with less than 90% occurring only once.

This TCR came from a person aged 18-65 years who received the Ad26.COV2.S COVID-19 vaccine or a placebo. The chain links TRBV14 to TRBJ1-2; 7 nucleotides align to TRBD1. The specimen comprised peripheral blood, sampled in a trial of Ad26.COV2.S vaccine versus placebo. CDR3 DNA sequence: TGTGCCAGCAGCCAAGCGACAGGGTTTGGCTACACCTTC. This translates into CASSQATGFGYTF.